The 32 T cell receptor beta chains given below trace back to one sample, sequenced in a study of blood T cell repertoires in COVID-19. Measured with immunoSEQ multiplex PCR; TCRdb has only the in-frame clones, and not every one. The table shows around 190,000 clones, with about 85% occurring only once. The sequenced sample consisted of PBMCs or T cells enriched from blood (not recorded which). These receptors were obtained from a middle-aged woman in a cohort exposed to, infected with or recovered from COVID-19 (not recorded which).

This sequence joins TRBV19 and TRBJ1-2, with TRBD1 matching over 7 bases. The ends lost 4 bases at V and 4 bases at J; junction bases unmatched: 3. Germline V gene sequence: CDR1 LNHDA, CDR2 SQIVND (reference sequence). This CDR3 is 13 amino acids long. CDR3 coding DNA: TGTGCCAGTAGTAAGGGGGCGAGCTATGGCTACACCTTC. This sequence encodes CASSKGASYGYTF.

V gene TRBV5-6 combines with J gene TRBJ1-2; D perhaps matches TRBD1 (6 bases). Per the germline V gene, CDR1 is SGHDT and CDR2 is YYEEEE. The V end lost 6 bases, the J end lost 3 bases, and 12 bases lay between the germline ends. There are 13 residues in the CDR3. Here the CDR3 reads CASTGTGHYGYTF. For the CDR3, the DNA is TGTGCCAGCACCGGCACAGGGCACTATGGCTACACCTTC.

The chain links TRBV5-1 to TRBJ1-3; D is possibly TRBD1 (6 bases). This CDR3 is built from 14 residues. In germline, CDR1 is SGHRS, CDR2 YFSETQ. V gave up 4 bases and J gave up 4 bases, with 12 bases separating them. The CDR3 loop reads CASSTDSAGNTIYF. CDR3 DNA sequence: TGCGCCAGCAGCACGGACAGTGCGGGAAACACCATATATTTT.

The CDR3 here is CASSPGGIGDQPQHF. The CDR3 coding sequence is TGTGCCAGCTCACCCGGGGGAATCGGGGATCAGCCCCAGCATTTT. This chain uses TRBV18 with TRBJ1-5; weak D call: TRBD1 (5 bases). The CDR3 loop spans 15 amino acids. With 3 bases removed from V and 5 bases from J, the gap between germline ends came to 14 bases. Germline V gene data show CDR1 as KGHSH and CDR2 as LQKENI.

This chain connects TRBV6-5 to TRBJ1-1; D gene ambiguous. CDR3 size: 14 residues. V lost 7 bases, J lost 2 bases, and 14 bases lay in between. Germline V gives CDR1 MNHEY, CDR2 SVGAGI. CDR3 nucleotides: TGTGCCAGCACCTCTAGGACGGGAAACACTGAAGCTTTCTTT. It yields the protein CASTSRTGNTEAFF.

This chain links TRBV5-1 with TRBJ2-2, with 10 bases identical to TRBD1. This CDR3 comprises 15 residues. V trimming: 5 bases; J trimming: 5 bases; junction bases outside the gene matches: 6. Germline CDR1 SGHRS, CDR2 YFSETQ. CDR3 sequence: CASSGGTGETGELFF. The CDR3 DNA reads TGCGCCAGCAGTGGGGGGACAGGGGAAACCGGGGAGCTGTTTTTT.

V is TRBV5-8 and J is TRBJ2-7; 7 positions match TRBD1. Trimming took 3 bases from V and 0 from J; bases not matched to a gene: 12. Germline CDR1 and CDR2: SGHTS and YDEGEE. The CDR3 extends over 17 amino acids. Written as DNA, the CDR3 is TGTGCCAGCAGCTCACCCGAGACAGGGCGTCCCTCCTACGAGCAGTACTTC. Protein product: CASSSPETGRPSYEQYF. The entire variable domain, with the rest obtained from reference TRBV5-8 and TRBJ2-7, is as follows: EAGVTQSPTHLIKTRGQQATLRCSPISGHTSVYWYQQALGLGLQFLLWYDEGEERNRGNFPPRFSGRQFPNYSSELNVNALELEDSALYLCASSSPETGRPSYEQYFGPGTRLTVT.

CDR3 nucleotide sequence: TGTGCCACCAGTGACCCCCGGGGGGGCCAACCCCCGTTCTTC. This encodes CATSDPRGGQPPFF. The J gene is TRBJ2-1, the V gene TRBV24-1; 8 bases agree with TRBD2. This CDR3 contains 14 residues. V shed 4 bases, J shed 15 bases, and the junction held 13 bases outside the gene matches. Germline CDR1 is KGHDR and CDR2 is SFDVKD.

The rearrangement uses TRBV7-9 and TRBJ1-1, with TRBD1 as a possible D gene (6 bases). V was shortened by 7 bases and J by 8 bases, with 23 bases between the two germline ends. The CDR3 has 15 residues. Germline V gives CDR1 SEHNR, CDR2 FQNEAQ (reference sequence). The CDR3 protein is CASTTRDIGPLEAFF. Written as DNA, the CDR3 is TGTGCCAGCACCACCCGGGACATTGGCCCCCTAGAAGCTTTCTTT.

This chain joins TRBV27 and TRBJ2-7; D possibly corresponds to TRBD2 (6 bases). Germline V gene sequence: CDR1 MNHEY, CDR2 SMNVEV (reference sequence). V was pared by 2 bases and J by 2 bases, with 7 bases between. This CDR3 is 13 amino acids long. CDR3 loop: CASSLAGPYEQYF. The CDR3 coding sequence is TGTGCCAGCAGTTTAGCGGGGCCCTACGAGCAGTACTTC.

The V gene is TRBV7-2, the J gene TRBJ2-1; TRBD2 agrees at 10 bases. From germline, CDR1 is SGHTA and CDR2 FQGNSA. The junction had 4 bases not matched to a gene; V was cut back by 0 bases and J by 8 bases. The CDR3 spans 15 residues. As DNA, the CDR3 is TGTGCCAGCAGCTTAGCGCAAGCGGGGGGGCATGAGCAGTTCTTC. This sequence encodes CASSLAQAGGHEQFF.

The chain carries TRBV19 and TRBJ1-2; perhaps TRBD1 as D (5 bases). Trimming removed 9 bases at V and 8 bases at J, with 16 bases between. Germline assignment: CDR1 LNHDA and CDR2 SQIVND (reference sequence). The CDR3 runs 12 residues. CDR3 sequence reads: CASHEWQGGYTF. DNA for the CDR3: TGTGCCAGCCATGAGTGGCAGGGCGGCTACACCTTC.

The CDR3: CASSHHAGTGEDEQYF. For the CDR3, the DNA is TGTGCCAGCAGCCATCATGCCGGGACAGGGGAGGACGAGCAGTACTTC. V usage is TRBV3-1 (or the pseudogene TRBV3-2) and J usage is TRBJ2-7, with TRBD1 matching over 10 bases. The CDR3 consists of 16 residues. Germline V gene data show CDR1 as LGHDT and CDR2 as YNNKEL (reference sequence). With V trimmed by 3 bases and J by 5 bases, 10 bases remained unmatched.

The V and J genes are TRBV6-2 or TRBV6-3 and TRBJ2-3; TRBD2 is a possible D gene (5 bases). Germline CDR1 reads MNHEY; CDR2 reads SVGEGT. Trimming took 0 bases from V and 4 from J, leaving 8 bases between them. The CDR3 is 14 residues long. CDR3 sequence: CASSYSASPDTQYF. CDR3 nucleotides: TGTGCCAGCAGTTACTCGGCTAGCCCAGATACGCAGTATTTT.

This rearrangement joins TRBV6-6 to TRBJ1-2, with no clear D. V was shortened by 0 bases and J by 4 bases, with 3 bases between the two germline ends. CDR1 MNHNY and CDR2 SVGAGI come from the germline V gene (reference sequence). The CDR3 runs to 12 residues. The CDR3 here is CASSYSSYGYTF. The CDR3 nucleotides read TGTGCCAGCAGTTACTCCAGCTATGGCTACACCTTC.

The chain couples TRBV30 to TRBJ1-2; 12 bases match TRBD1. Germline loops: CDR1 GTSNPN, CDR2 SVGIG (reference sequence). Germline trimming cut 5 bases from V and 3 bases from J; bases unmatched to any gene: 4. The CDR3 spans 14 residues. The CDR3 here is CAWRGQGAHYGYTF. The CDR3 DNA sequence: TGTGCCTGGCGGGGACAGGGGGCACACTATGGCTACACCTTC. Combining the CDR3 with reference TRBV30 and TRBJ1-2 gives the whole variable domain SQTIHQWPATLVQPVGSPLSLECTVEGTSNPNLYWYRQAAGRGLQLLFYSVGIGQISSEVPQNLSASRPQDRQFILSSKKLLLSDSGFYLCAWRGQGAHYGYTFGSGTRLTVV.

The chain recombines TRBV27 with TRBJ1-2, with TRBD1 matching over 8 bases. After removal of 5 bases from V and 0 bases from J, the junction contained 5 bases not matched to a gene. In germline, CDR1 is MNHEY, CDR2 SMNVEV (reference sequence). The CDR3 totals 15 residues. CDR3 amino acids: CASSPTGGPNYGYTF. As DNA, the CDR3 is TGTGCCAGCAGTCCTACAGGGGGGCCTAACTATGGCTACACCTTC.

The rearrangement joins TRBV11-2 to TRBJ2-7; D gene ambiguous. CDR1 and CDR2 from the germline V gene are SGHAT and FQNNGV. V shed 0 bases and J shed 1 base, with 10 bases lying between them. The CDR3 length is 15 residues. CDR3 nucleotide sequence: TGTGCCAGCAGCTTAGAATGGTCGCAGTCCTACGAGCAGTACTTC. Its translation: CASSLEWSQSYEQYF.

This clone was detected a few times. The chain uses TRBV15 and TRBJ2-7; TRBD1 matches 7 bases. CDR1 is LNHNV, CDR2 YYDKDF, per germline (reference sequence). The ends lost 1 base at V and 5 bases at J; junction bases unmatched: 2. The length of the CDR3 is 13 residues. CDR3 nucleotides: TGTGCCACCAGCAGAGGAAGGGGGCACGAGCAGTACTTC. This translates into CATSRGRGHEQYF.

V usage is TRBV2 and J usage is TRBJ1-1, with D unresolved. V was shortened by 8 bases and J by 3 bases, with 7 bases between the two germline ends. This CDR3 is 11 amino acids long. The germline V gene has CDR1 SNHLY and CDR2 FYNNEI. Written as DNA, the CDR3 is TGTGCCAGCCGGGGAGACACTGAAGCTTTCTTT. Encoded protein: CASRGDTEAFF.

The chain employs TRBV30 and TRBJ1-1; D might be TRBD1 (5 bases). Germline CDR1 reads GTSNPN; CDR2 reads SVGIG (reference sequence). This CDR3 has 14 residues. Trimming shortened V by 3 bases and J by 2 bases, and 13 bases separated the two germline ends. The CDR3 here is CAWSAGTDNTEAFF. DNA of the CDR3: TGTGCCTGGAGCGCCGGGACTGATAACACTGAAGCTTTCTTT.

The V call is TRBV4-1, the J call TRBJ1-1, with a possible D match to TRBD1 (6 bases). CDR3 length: 13 amino acids. CDR1 and CDR2 from the germline V gene are MGHRA and YSYEKL. V lost 8 bases and J lost 4, with 14 bases in between. In DNA, the CDR3 is TGCGCCAGCCGATCAGGGGCGCGCACTGAAGCTTTCTTT. This translates into CASRSGARTEAFF.

In its sample, this clone was seen once. V and J are TRBV3-1 (or the pseudogene TRBV3-2) and TRBJ2-5; D perhaps matches TRBD1 (6 bases). This CDR3 contains 13 residues. The germline V gene encodes CDR1 LGHDT and CDR2 YNNKEL (reference sequence). V shed 6 bases and J shed 5 bases, with 13 bases lying between them. In DNA, the CDR3 is TGTGCCAGCAGGCGAGGGGGTTTCGAGACCCAGTACTTC. As protein: CASRRGGFETQYF.

V gene TRBV5-1 combines with J gene TRBJ2-7, with 9 bases matching TRBD1. J lost 1 base, V lost 4 bases, and 9 bases had no gene match. Germline V CDR1 and CDR2: SGHRS, YFSETQ. The CDR3 consists of 16 residues. In nucleotides, the CDR3 is TGCGCCAGCAGCCCTCCGGGACAGGGAGGATCCTACGAGCAGTACTTC. Its protein product is CASSPPGQGGSYEQYF.

In this sample, this clone turned up a few times. The chain combines TRBV4-1 with TRBJ2-7, with D perhaps matching TRBD2 (6 bases). The germline V and J ends were trimmed by 5 bases and 2 bases, with 16 bases remaining between them. Germline-derived CDR1 and CDR2 are MGHRA and YSYEKL. CDR3 length: 15 amino acids. The CDR3, as DNA: TGCGCCAGCAGCTTAGGGACTTGGGGGACCTACGAGCAGTACTTC. This translates into CASSLGTWGTYEQYF.

The chain carries TRBV10-3 and TRBJ2-2; possible D gene TRBD1, 6 bases. The length of the CDR3 is 14 residues. Trimming took off 8 bases at V and 5 bases at J, with 15 bases between the two ends. Germline-derived CDR1 and CDR2 are ENHRY and SYGVKD. The CDR3 is CAISPPDRTGELFF. CDR3 in DNA: TGTGCCATCTCCCCCCCGGACAGAACCGGGGAGCTGTTTTTT.

The V gene is TRBV27, the J gene TRBJ2-5, with 12 nucleotides matching TRBD1. V lost 4 bases, J lost 4 bases, and 4 bases stayed unmatched. Germline lookup yields CDR1 MNHEY and CDR2 SMNVEV (reference sequence). This CDR3 spans 15 amino acids. The CDR3 bases are TGTGCCAGCAGTTGGGGGACAGGGGGCCGAGAGACCCAGTACTTC. This codes for CASSWGTGGRETQYF.

This clone was observed a single time. V is TRBV27 and J is TRBJ2-1, with unresolved D. CDR1 and CDR2 from the germline V gene are MNHEY and SMNVEV (reference sequence). V was trimmed by 6 bases and J by 1 base, leaving 22 bases between them. The CDR3 contains 18 residues. The CDR3 region is CASREPRAGSQSYNEQFF. The CDR3 coding sequence is TGTGCCAGCAGAGAGCCTAGAGCTGGATCACAATCCTACAATGAGCAGTTCTTC.

The chain couples TRBV11-3 to TRBJ1-6; 8 bases agree with TRBD1. The ends lost 4 bases at V and 12 bases at J; junction bases unmatched: 8. The CDR3 is 14 amino acids. Germline CDR1 and CDR2: SGHNT and YENEEA. CDR3: CASSSQDRGQPLHF. In DNA form, the CDR3 reads TGTGCCAGCAGCTCTCAAGACAGGGGCCAACCCCTCCACTTT.

The chain recombines TRBV9 with TRBJ2-1; 12 positions agree with TRBD2. Germline CDR1 reads SGDLS; CDR2 reads YYNGEE. V trimming: 1 base; J trimming: 4 bases; junction bases outside the gene matches: 0. The CDR3 is 15 amino acids. The CDR3 DNA reads as TGTGCCAGCAGCGTACTAGCGGGAGGGTACAATGAGCAGTTCTTC. Encoded protein: CASSVLAGGYNEQFF.

This chain uses TRBV6-4 with TRBJ2-2, with 9 bases matching TRBD1. The CDR3 contains 15 residues. With 2 bases clipped from V and 3 bases from J, the junction kept 1 base outside the gene matches. CDR1 and CDR2 (germline): MRHNA, SNTAGT. This CDR3 is CASSDGDRDTGELFF. In nucleotides, the CDR3 is TGTGCCAGCAGTGACGGGGACAGGGACACCGGGGAGCTGTTTTTT.

The genes are TRBV10-3 and TRBJ2-1; 8 bases line up with TRBD1. V dropped 7 bases and J dropped 14; count of bases not matched to a gene: 7. The CDR3 has 11 amino acids. Germline CDR1 and CDR2: ENHRY and SYGVKD. CDR3 nucleotides: TGTGCCATCACGACTCAGGGGGCGAAGTTCTTC. Translating gives CAITTQGAKFF.